This T cell receptor (beta chain) was sequenced in a study of T cells in Graves' hyperthyroidism and ophthalmopathy. Study-wide findings and caveats: Most thyroid clonotypes that were expanded above 0.001 also turned up in blood. In the analysis, a 13 V-J model separated ophthalmopathy from stable hyperthyroidism.

Using RNA transcripts as the source, TCR beta CDR3 regions were amplified. The TCR CDR3 first-round RT-PCR relied on the HTBI primer set. TCRdb recomputed calls from the multiplex PCR reads with MiXCR, one row per CDR3 protein. Among hundreds of thousands of distinct CDR3 sequences, 46% were seen once, and the ten largest hold 8.2%. Patients between 18 and 65 years old had hyperthyroidism, newly diagnosed and lasting under 2 months. A patient was excluded if there was uncontrolled infection, other autoimmune disease, pregnancy or lactation. Germline CDR1 and CDR2: SQVTM and ANQGSEA. The CDR3 runs to 13 residues. Trimming cost V 4 bases and J 10 bases; bases outside gene matches: 12. About this clonotype: Its target is unknown. A read error may explain this, as a much larger clone is one base away.

The V gene is TRBV29-1, the J gene TRBJ1-2, with 7 bases that match TRBD1. Sequenced: peripheral blood or thyroid tissue (not recorded which). This sequence originates from a woman aged 18-29 years with Graves' hyperthyroidism. For the CDR3, the DNA is TGCAGCGTTGGAGATTCCGGGACAGCGGCCTACACCTTC. This translates into CSVGDSGTAAYTF.